This T cell receptor beta chain is from a study of blood T cell repertoires in COVID-19. Study as a whole: From the United States, Italy and Spain came samples of acute and convalescent COVID-19. PBMCs, B-cell-depleted T cells, or T cells provided the cDNA or gDNA that made up the material.

Methods used by the authors: Researchers report that nucleated cell counts were estimated from reference gene primer amplification. The assay was immunoSEQ multiplex PCR, and TCRdb's table has in-frame clones only and misses some. The V and J calls and clone size are taken from that table; D and trimming were inferred from the DNA. The sample comprises under 250,000 clones, around nine tenths of which are singletons, and 4.8% rests with the top ten. Germline-derived CDR1 and CDR2 are SGDLS and YYNGEE. Deletions cut 3 bases from V and 5 bases from J, with 17 bases between. CDR3 length equals 15 residues.

This chain uses TRBV9 with TRBJ1-2; D is unresolved. The sequenced material came from peripheral blood. The receptor was isolated from a middle-aged woman with acute or convalescent COVID-19. CDR3 DNA: TGTGCCAGCAGCGGAGAAGCTTTTAGCCTTTATGGCTACACCTTC. This sequence encodes CASSGEAFSLYGYTF.